This TCR beta chain was recovered during a study of T cells in Graves' hyperthyroidism and ophthalmopathy. Amplified TCR beta CDR3 regions derived from RNA transcripts. An initial round of RT-PCR targeting the TCR CDR3 relied on the HTBI primer set. TCRdb re-analysed the multiplex PCR reads in MiXCR, keeping a single row per CDR3 protein. The table shows roughly 300,000 distinct CDR3 sequences, with about 15% occurring only once. Germline V CDR1 and CDR2: MNHNS, SASEGT. V shed 5 bases and J shed 0 bases, with 8 bases lying between them. This CDR3 is built from 14 residues. The table lists this clonotype with many counts. Uncontrolled infection, other autoimmune disease, pregnancy or lactation barred patients from enrollment.

The sample was blood. The clonotype was recovered from a woman under 40 with Graves' hyperthyroidism. This chain connects TRBV6-1 to TRBJ2-1, with D unresolved. The CDR3 is CASSYQSSYNEQFF. In DNA, the CDR3 is TGTGCCAGCAGTTACCAGAGCTCCTACAATGAGCAGTTCTTC.